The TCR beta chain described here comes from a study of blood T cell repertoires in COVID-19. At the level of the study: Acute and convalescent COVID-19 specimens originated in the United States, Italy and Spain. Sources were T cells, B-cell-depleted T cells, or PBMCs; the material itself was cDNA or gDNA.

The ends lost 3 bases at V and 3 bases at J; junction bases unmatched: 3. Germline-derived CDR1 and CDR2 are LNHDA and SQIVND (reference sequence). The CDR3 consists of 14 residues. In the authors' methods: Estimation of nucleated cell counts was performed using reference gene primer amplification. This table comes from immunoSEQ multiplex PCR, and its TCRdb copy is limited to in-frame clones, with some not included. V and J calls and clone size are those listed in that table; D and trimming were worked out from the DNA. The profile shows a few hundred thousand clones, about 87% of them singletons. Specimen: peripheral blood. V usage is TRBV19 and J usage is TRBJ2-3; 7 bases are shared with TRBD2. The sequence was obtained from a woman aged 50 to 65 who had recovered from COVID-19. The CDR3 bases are TGTGCCAGTAGTATGACTAGCACTACAGATACGCAGTATTTT. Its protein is CASSMTSTTDTQYF.